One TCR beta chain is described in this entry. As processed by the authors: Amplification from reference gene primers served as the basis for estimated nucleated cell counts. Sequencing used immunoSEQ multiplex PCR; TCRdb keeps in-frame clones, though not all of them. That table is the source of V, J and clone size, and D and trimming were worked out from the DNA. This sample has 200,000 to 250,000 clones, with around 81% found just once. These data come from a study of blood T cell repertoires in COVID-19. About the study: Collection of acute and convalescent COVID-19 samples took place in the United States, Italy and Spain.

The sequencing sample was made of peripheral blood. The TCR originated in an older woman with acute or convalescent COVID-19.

CDR3 DNA: TGTGCCAGCAGTGACGGGACAGGGATTTTTAGGGGCTACACCTTC. Protein: CASSDGTGIFRGYTF. J is TRBJ1-2 and V is TRBV6-1, with 9 bases identical to TRBD1. The CDR3 is 15 residues long. The junction had 10 bases not matched to a gene; V was cut back by 3 bases and J by 8 bases. In germline, CDR1 is MNHNS, CDR2 SASEGT.